The sequence of this TCR beta chain was determined in a study of identical twins. This clonotype has ten or more counts. Its antigen is still unknown. General study findings and limits: There was an excess of low generation probability in the out-of-frame alpha sequences that twins shared.

cDNA carried unique molecular identifiers, and a universal primer site was added by template switching. TCRdb redid the calling of the 5' RACE reads with MiXCR, one entry per CDR3 protein. The sample has 400,000 to 550,000 distinct CDR3 sequences; 13% to 15% are singletons. CDR1 and CDR2 (germline): SGHTA, FQGNSA. The CDR3 runs to 14 residues. The V and J ends lost 5 bases and 6 bases respectively, with 13 bases between them. These data are also associated with another study on yellow fever vaccine responses in identical twins.

Sequenced sample: CD4+ T cells sorted from blood. The sequence was collected from a woman under 30 in good health. The J gene is TRBJ1-4, the V gene TRBV7-2; no firm D call. CDR3 nucleotide sequence: TGTGCCAGCAGCCGGGAGATTCGCCATGAAAAACTGTTTTTT. It specifies CASSREIRHEKLFF.